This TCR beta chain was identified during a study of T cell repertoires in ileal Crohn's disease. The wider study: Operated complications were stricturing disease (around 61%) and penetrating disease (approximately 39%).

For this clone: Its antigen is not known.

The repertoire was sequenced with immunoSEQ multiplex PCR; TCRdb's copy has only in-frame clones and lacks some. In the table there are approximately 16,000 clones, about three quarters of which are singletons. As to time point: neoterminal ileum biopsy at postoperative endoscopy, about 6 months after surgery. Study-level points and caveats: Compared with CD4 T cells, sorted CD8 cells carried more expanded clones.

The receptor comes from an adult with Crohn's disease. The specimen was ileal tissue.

The CDR3 DNA is TGTGCCAGCAGCTTGGGGCCCTCGGGGGTGAGGGGCTATGGCTACACCTTC. It translates to CASSLGPSGVRGYGYTF. This rearrangement joins TRBV5-6 to TRBJ1-2; a weak D match, TRBD1 (5 bases). This CDR3 is built from 17 residues. CDR1 and CDR2 from the germline V gene are SGHDT and YYEEEE. Trimming removed 0 bases at V and 4 bases at J, with 19 bases between.